These 14 T cell receptor beta chains were all obtained from the same sample, sequenced in a study of regulatory T cells in long-lasting Graves disease. Sequencing libraries for TCR beta were prepared with iRepertoire HTBI primers and Arm-PCR of CDR3 regions. TCRdb reprocessed the multiplex PCR reads with MiXCR, giving one entry per CDR3 protein. Of some 220,000 distinct CDR3 sequences in the sample, roughly 19% were seen once. Time point described: newly diagnosed GD, antithyroid drugs for less than 3 months. Preparation of the TCR library used RNA extracted from PBMCs. These records were also assigned to another study, of T cells in Graves' hyperthyroidism and ophthalmopathy.

This specimen was peripheral blood mononuclear cells (PBMCs), taken at new diagnosis, from a patient treated with antithyroid drugs. All receptors derive from a woman in her thirties with Graves disease.

This clonotype has a count of ten or more. This chain connects TRBV19 to TRBJ2-3; D may match TRBD1 or TRBD2 (7 bases each). V lost 3 bases, J lost 0 bases, and 16 bases lay in between. The germline V gene encodes CDR1 LNHDA and CDR2 SQIVND (reference sequence). The CDR3 consists of 17 residues. The DNA of the CDR3 is TGTGCCAGTAGTATCCGCAGGGGGGGAGCTAGCACAGATACGCAGTATTTT. Protein sequence: CASSIRRGGASTDTQYF.

The sample holds many counts of this clonotype. CDR3 amino acids: CASSLRGGVNSPLHF. In nucleotides, the CDR3 is TGTGCCAGCAGTTTACGGGGAGGGGTTAATTCACCCCTCCACTTT. The rearrangement links TRBV28 to TRBJ1-6; a weak D match, TRBD1 (5 bases). Germline CDR1 and CDR2: MDHEN and SYDVKM. Trimming left V 2 bases short and J 6 bases short, with 11 bases between. The CDR3 is 15 residues long. Complete variable domain (other parts from reference TRBV28 and TRBJ1-6): DVKVTQSSRYLVKRTGEKVFLECVQDMDHENMFWYRQDPGLGLRLIYFSYDVKMKEKGDIPEGYSVSREKKERFSLILESASTNQTSMYLCASSLRGGVNSPLHFGNGTRLTVT.

The table lists this clonotype with many counts. This chain joins TRBV6-1 and TRBJ1-2; D is ambiguous. Trimming took off 6 bases at V and 3 bases at J, with 20 bases between the two ends. This CDR3 region has 16 residues. CDR1 MNHNS and CDR2 SASEGT come from the germline V gene. CDR3 amino acids: CASSFSWRDGYYGYTF. Written as DNA, the CDR3 is TGTGCCAGCAGCTTTAGCTGGAGGGATGGCTACTATGGCTACACCTTC.

This clonotype was recorded many times. For the CDR3, the DNA is TGTGCCAGCAGTTACATCGGGAGGGACTACAATGAGCAGTTCTTC. Protein: CASSYIGRDYNEQFF. The V gene is TRBV6-9, the J gene TRBJ2-1; 8 bases are a match to TRBD2. Germline-derived CDR1 and CDR2 are MNHGY and SVAAGI. V lost 3 bases, J lost 3 bases, and 4 bases stayed unmatched. This CDR3 spans 15 amino acids.

The rearrangement joins TRBV19 to TRBJ1-1, with TRBD1 matching over 7 bases. This CDR3 spans 12 amino acids. J gave up 10 bases and V 5 bases, and 7 bases lay outside the gene matches. Germline loops: CDR1 LNHDA, CDR2 SQIVND (reference sequence). The CDR3 DNA reads as TGTGCCAGTAGTCGAACAGGGGAGGGAGCTTTCTTT. Translated: CASSRTGEGAFF. Filled out from reference TRBV19 and TRBJ1-1, the complete variable domain reads DGGITQSPKYLFRKEGQNVTLSCEQNLNHDAMYWYRQDPGQGLRLIYYSQIVNDFQKGDIAEGYSVSREKKESFPLTVTSAQKNPTAFYLCASSRTGEGAFFGQGTRLTVV.

This clonotype was recorded many times. The rearrangement joins TRBV6-1 to TRBJ2-3; D not resolved. V was shortened by 3 bases and J by 4 bases, with 2 bases between the two germline ends. This CDR3 contains 11 residues. In germline, CDR1 is MNHNS, CDR2 SASEGT. The CDR3 spells CASSDPDTQYF. The CDR3 region has the DNA TGTGCCAGCAGTGATCCAGATACGCAGTATTTT.

This clonotype showed up many times. The V call is TRBV5-1, the J call TRBJ2-1, with 8 bases aligning to TRBD2. The CDR3 consists of 16 residues. The germline gives CDR1 SGHRS, CDR2 YFSETQ. With V trimmed by 3 bases and J by 5 bases, 10 bases remained unmatched. CDR3 in amino acids: CASSSLSGSSNNEQFF. CDR3 coding DNA: TGCGCCAGCAGCTCGCTAAGCGGGAGTTCTAACAATGAGCAGTTCTTC.

This clonotype has ten or more counts. This chain uses TRBV30 with TRBJ1-1, with D uncertain. V was shortened by 5 bases and J by 8 bases, with 9 bases between the two germline ends. The CDR3 totals 10 residues. Germline loops: CDR1 GTSNPN, CDR2 SVGIG (reference sequence). CDR3: CAWGIGEAFF. CDR3 bases: TGTGCCTGGGGTATCGGGGAAGCTTTCTTT.

In this sample, this clonotype turned up a few times. J is TRBJ1-2 and V is TRBV19; 9 bases line up with TRBD1. This CDR3 has 17 amino acids. J was trimmed by 0 bases and V by 7 bases; bases with no gene match: 12. Germline CDR1 reads LNHDA; CDR2 reads SQIVND (reference sequence). This CDR3 is CASTPTGQGSANYGYTF. The CDR3 bases are TGTGCCAGTACTCCTACGGGACAGGGCTCAGCTAACTATGGCTACACCTTC.

This clonotype has ten or more counts. V is TRBV11-3 and J is TRBJ2-3, with 10 bases identical to TRBD2. V lost 5 bases and J lost 1; bases outside the gene matches: 9. Germline V gene lookup returns CDR1 SGHNT and CDR2 YENEEA. The CDR3 totals 17 residues. Written as DNA, the CDR3 is TGTGCCAGCAGCCCCTGGGGGCTAGCGGGGGGCACAGATACGCAGTATTTT. This gives the protein CASSPWGLAGGTDTQYF.

There are many counts of this clonotype. V and J are TRBV29-1 and TRBJ2-2, with D unresolved. V lost 4 bases to trimming and J lost 6 bases, with 12 bases between them. CDR3 length: 13 residues. CDR1 and CDR2 (germline): SQVTM, ANQGSEA. The CDR3 region has the DNA TGCAGCGTTGGCCTAGGACCACCCGGGGAGCTGTTTTTT. Its translation: CSVGLGPPGELFF.

This clonotype was seen at least ten times. V and J are TRBV19 and TRBJ1-2, with D uncertain. There are 15 residues in the CDR3. The germline CDR1 and CDR2 sequences are LNHDA and SQIVND (reference sequence). V lost 8 bases and J 4 bases, leaving 20 bases between the germline ends. The CDR3 DNA reads as TGTGCCAGTGGACGAGTGGACGGACCCCTCTATGGCTACACCTTC. Residues: CASGRVDGPLYGYTF.

This clonotype has at least ten counts. The chain uses TRBV2 and TRBJ1-1; 8 bases are a match to TRBD1. The CDR3 runs 14 residues. The V segment lost 7 bases and the J segment 4 bases; nucleotides outside the gene matches: 8. In germline, CDR1 is SNHLY, CDR2 FYNNEI. The CDR3, as DNA: TGTGCCAGCACCATACAGGGGGTGGGCACTGAAGCTTTCTTT. This sequence encodes CASTIQGVGTEAFF.

As concerns this clonotype: A read error may be the cause here, since a much bigger clone is one base away. The chain recombines TRBV25-1 with TRBJ1-1, with no clear D. Germline V gene sequence: CDR1 MGHDK, CDR2 SYGVNS. Trimming shortened V by 2 bases and J by 8 bases, and 9 bases separated the two germline ends. The CDR3 has 12 residues. The CDR3 sequence is CASSEAAFEAFF. The CDR3 DNA reads TGTGCCAGCAGTGAAGCAGCTTTCGAAGCTTTCTTT.